Given below is one TCR beta chain in context. The antigen is undetermined. The data were taken from a study of T cell clones after liver transplantation. At the level of the study: TCRbeta sequencing after a pre-transplant mixed lymphocyte reaction identified graft-donor-reactive clones, later tracked in post-transplant blood. Standard immunosuppression, with no induction, continued until 12-24 months after transplant.

Sequencing was performed with immunoSEQ multiplex PCR; in TCRdb, only in-frame clones are kept and a portion is missing. The sample records over 25,000 clones, around 96% being singletons. CDR1 and CDR2 (germline): MGHRA, YSYEKL. The CDR3 loop spans 17 amino acids. J was trimmed by 4 bases and V by 0 bases; bases with no gene match: 9. Findings and caveats of the study: Donor-reactive sequences fell more than third party-reactive ones, suggesting partial deletion.

This clonotype originated in a human patient who received a liver transplant. The graft donor may have given rise to some T cells. Sequencing used CD8+ T cells from blood, obtained 12 months after liver transplant. The chain uses TRBV4-1 and TRBJ2-7; 10 positions agree with TRBD2. This chain's CDR3 is CASSQDLRLAGVYEQYF. In nucleotides, the CDR3 is TGCGCCAGCAGCCAAGACCTAAGGCTAGCGGGAGTGTACGAGCAGTACTTC.